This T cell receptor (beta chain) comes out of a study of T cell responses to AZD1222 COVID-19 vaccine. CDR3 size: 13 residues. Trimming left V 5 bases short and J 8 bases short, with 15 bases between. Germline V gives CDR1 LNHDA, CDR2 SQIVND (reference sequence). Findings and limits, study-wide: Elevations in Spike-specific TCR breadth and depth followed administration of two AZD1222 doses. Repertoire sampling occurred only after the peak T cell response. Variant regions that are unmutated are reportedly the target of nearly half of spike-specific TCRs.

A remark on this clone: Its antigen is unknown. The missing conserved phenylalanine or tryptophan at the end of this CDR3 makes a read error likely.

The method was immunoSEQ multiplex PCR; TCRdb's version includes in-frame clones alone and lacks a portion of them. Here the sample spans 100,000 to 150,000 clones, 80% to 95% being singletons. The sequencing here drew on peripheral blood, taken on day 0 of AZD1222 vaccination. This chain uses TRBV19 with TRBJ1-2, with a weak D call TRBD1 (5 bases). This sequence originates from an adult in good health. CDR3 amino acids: CASSETGTAGYTS. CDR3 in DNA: TGTGCCAGTAGTGAGACCGGGACCGCCGGCTACACCTCC.